The T cell receptor (beta chain) under discussion was sequenced for a study of cytomegalovirus exposure and HLA in healthy donors. Regarding the study as a whole: Among TCR beta chains of equal frequency, HLA-associated ones were more clonally expanded in a later analysis. In a later analysis, most CMV-associated TCR beta chains appeared HLA-restricted. In a later analysis, TCR beta V- and J-gene trimming was associated with a missense DCLRE1C variant.

Details on this clone: Its specificity is not known.

With 60 Vbeta and 13 Jbeta primers, the PCR was carried out. Clones were sequenced by immunoSEQ multiplex PCR, and TCRdb holds only the in-frame ones, with some missing. The sample carries under 150,000 clones, 70% to 85% recorded once. Sampled while nominally healthy, donors likely had unrecorded immune exposures. This CDR3 has 13 amino acids. Germline values: CDR1 SQVTM, CDR2 ANQGSEA. With 3 bases clipped from V and 4 bases from J, the junction kept 5 bases outside the gene matches. The clonotype was recovered from a male donor in good health and CMV-seronegative. The sequenced material came from PBMCs. The chain recombines TRBV29-1 with TRBJ2-7; 8 nucleotides match TRBD1. In nucleotides, the CDR3 is TGCAGCGTTGACCCCGGACAGGGATACGAGCAGTACTTC. Amino acids: CSVDPGQGYEQYF.